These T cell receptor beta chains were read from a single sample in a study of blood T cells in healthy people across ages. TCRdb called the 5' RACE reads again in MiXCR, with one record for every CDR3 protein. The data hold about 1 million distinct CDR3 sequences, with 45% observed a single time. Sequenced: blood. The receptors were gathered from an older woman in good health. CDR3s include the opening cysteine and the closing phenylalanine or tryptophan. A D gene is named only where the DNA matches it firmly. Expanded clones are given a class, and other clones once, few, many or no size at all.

CDR3nt: TGTGCCAGCAGTTTTTGGGGGGATAACAATGAGCAGTTCTTC
CDR3aa: CASSFWGDNNEQFF
abundance: few
j_gene: TRBJ2-1
v_gene: TRBV27
len: 14
d_gene: .

CDR3nt: TGTGCCAGCAGTGCCCCGTCGGGGGGCAATGAGCAGTTCTTC
CDR3aa: CASSAPSGGNEQFF
abundance: few
j_gene: TRBJ2-1
v_gene: TRBV28
len: 14
d_gene: TRBD2

CDR3nt: TGCAGTGCTAGAGTGACGGAGGAAACAGATACGCAGTATTTT
CDR3aa: CSARVTEETDTQYF
abundance: .
j_gene: TRBJ2-3
v_gene: TRBV20-1
len: 14
d_gene: .

CDR3nt: TGTGCCAGCAGCTCACAGACTAGTGTCAATGAGCAGTTCTTC
CDR3aa: CASSSQTSVNEQFF
abundance: few
j_gene: TRBJ2-1
v_gene: TRBV5-6
len: 14
d_gene: .

CDR3nt: TGTGCCAGCAGCGTTAAGGGGGGTCAGGGTAACACCGGGGAGCTGTTTTTT
CDR3aa: CASSVKGGQGNTGELFF
abundance: .
j_gene: TRBJ2-2
v_gene: TRBV9
len: 17
d_gene: .

CDR3nt: TGTGCCAGCAGGGGGACATCAAAAAGGGTCAATGAGCAGTTCTTC
CDR3aa: CASRGTSKRVNEQFF
abundance: .
j_gene: TRBJ2-1
v_gene: TRBV6-2/TRBV6-3
len: 15
d_gene: .

CDR3nt: TGTGCCAGCAGCCAAGCCCAGGGACAGGGGGATAGTAGCTACACCTTC
CDR3aa: CASSQAQGQGDSSYTF
abundance: few
j_gene: TRBJ1-2
v_gene: TRBV4-2
len: 16
d_gene: TRBD1

CDR3nt: TGCAGTGCGGCTAGCGGTGGGGTAGCCAAAAACATTCAGTACTTC
CDR3aa: CSAASGGVAKNIQYF
abundance: few
j_gene: TRBJ2-4
v_gene: TRBV20-1
len: 15
d_gene: TRBD2

CDR3nt: TGTGCCAGCAGCTGGACCGGACAGGGTGAAGCTTTCTTT
CDR3aa: CASSWTGQGEAFF
abundance: few
j_gene: TRBJ1-1
v_gene: TRBV11-1
len: 13
d_gene: TRBD1

CDR3nt: TGCGCCAGCGGCAGGGGACAGGGGGCTTTTTCACCCCTCCACTTT
CDR3aa: CASGRGQGAFSPLHF
abundance: .
j_gene: TRBJ1-6
v_gene: TRBV4-1
len: 15
d_gene: TRBD1

CDR3nt: TGTGCCAGCTCACCAGCGATGGGGGCAAAAAACATTCAGTACTTC
CDR3aa: CASSPAMGAKNIQYF
abundance: .
j_gene: TRBJ2-4
v_gene: TRBV18
len: 15
d_gene: .

CDR3nt: TGTGCCAGCAGTGGATGGACAGGGTGGGGCTACACCTTC
CDR3aa: CASSGWTGWGYTF
abundance: .
j_gene: TRBJ1-2
v_gene: TRBV6-1
len: 13
d_gene: TRBD1

CDR3nt: TGTGCCAGCAGTTTAGGCAGCCAAAATTTCGTAGAGACCCAGTACTTC
CDR3aa: CASSLGSQNFVETQYF
abundance: .
j_gene: TRBJ2-5
v_gene: TRBV28
len: 16
d_gene: .

CDR3nt: TGCAGTGCCACACTAGCGGGATGCGCGCAGTACTTC
CDR3aa: CSATLAGCAQYF
abundance: few
j_gene: TRBJ2-7
v_gene: TRBV29-1
len: 12
d_gene: TRBD2

CDR3nt: TGCAGTGCTCCCGGACAGGGCGCGGACTATGGCTACACCTTC
CDR3aa: CSAPGQGADYGYTF
abundance: .
j_gene: TRBJ1-2
v_gene: TRBV20-1
len: 14
d_gene: TRBD1

CDR3nt: TGTGCCAGCAGAGGGACTTTTGATGAGCAGTTCTTC
CDR3aa: CASRGTFDEQFF
abundance: once
j_gene: TRBJ2-1
v_gene: TRBV2
len: 12
d_gene: .

CDR3nt: TGTGCCAGCAGCCTCGGTGGGGGAGGGATCAATACGCAGTATTTT
CDR3aa: CASSLGGGGINTQYF
abundance: few
j_gene: TRBJ2-3
v_gene: TRBV9
len: 15
d_gene: TRBD2

CDR3nt: TGTGCCAGCAGCCCCCACAGGTCCCCGCAAGAGACCCAGTACTTC
CDR3aa: CASSPHRSPQETQYF
abundance: few
j_gene: TRBJ2-5
v_gene: TRBV11-2
len: 15
d_gene: .

CDR3nt: TGTGCCAGCAGCCCGCTGACAGCGAACACTGAAGCTTTCTTT
CDR3aa: CASSPLTANTEAFF
abundance: once
j_gene: TRBJ1-1
v_gene: TRBV13
len: 14
d_gene: .

CDR3nt: TGTGCCAGCAGTCGCGGACTAGCGGGGCCATCTACGCAGTATTTT
CDR3aa: CASSRGLAGPSTQYF
abundance: .
j_gene: TRBJ2-3
v_gene: TRBV6-2/TRBV6-3
len: 15
d_gene: TRBD2

CDR3nt: TGTGCCAGCAGCCAGGGGCTGGTGGGAGGCTACAATGAGCAGTTCTTC
CDR3aa: CASSQGLVGGYNEQFF
abundance: .
j_gene: TRBJ2-1
v_gene: TRBV3-1
len: 16
d_gene: .

CDR3nt: TGCGCCAGCAGCTTGGTTACAGTCCAAGAGACCCAGTACTTC
CDR3aa: CASSLVTVQETQYF
abundance: .
j_gene: TRBJ2-5
v_gene: TRBV5-1
len: 14
d_gene: .

CDR3nt: TGCGCCAGCAGCCAAGAAGAGGGGAACTACGAGCAGTACTTC
CDR3aa: CASSQEEGNYEQYF
abundance: few
j_gene: TRBJ2-7
v_gene: TRBV4-1
len: 14
d_gene: .

CDR3nt: TGTGCCAGCAGCAGAGCGGGAGGGGCCCAAGGGACCCAGTACTTC
CDR3aa: CASSRAGGAQGTQYF
abundance: .
j_gene: TRBJ2-5
v_gene: TRBV6-5
len: 15
d_gene: TRBD2

CDR3nt: TGTGCCAGCAGTTCCGACGGCGAAAAACTGTTTTTT
CDR3aa: CASSSDGEKLFF
abundance: few
j_gene: TRBJ1-4
v_gene: TRBV6-5
len: 12
d_gene: .

CDR3nt: TGCAGTGCCGTAGTTGGCCCCTACGAGCAGTACTTC
CDR3aa: CSAVVGPYEQYF
abundance: .
j_gene: TRBJ2-7
v_gene: TRBV20-1
len: 12
d_gene: .

CDR3nt: TGTGCCAGCAGCCAATACCCCCGGGACATGAACACTGAAGCTTTCTTT
CDR3aa: CASSQYPRDMNTEAFF
abundance: few
j_gene: TRBJ1-1
v_gene: TRBV16
len: 16
d_gene: .

CDR3nt: TGTGCCAGCAATTTCGGGGGTCAGCCCCAGCATTTT
CDR3aa: CASNFGGQPQHF
abundance: .
j_gene: TRBJ1-5
v_gene: TRBV2
len: 12
d_gene: .

CDR3nt: TGTGCCAGCAGCCTAGCGTCACTAGAAAGAGACATTCAGTACTTC
CDR3aa: CASSLASLERDIQYF
abundance: few
j_gene: TRBJ2-4
v_gene: TRBV5-6
len: 15
d_gene: .

CDR3nt: TGCAGCGTTGAAGTGGGACTAGCGGGGCTAACAGGAGAGCAGTACTTC
CDR3aa: CSVEVGLAGLTGEQYF
abundance: few
j_gene: TRBJ2-7
v_gene: TRBV29-1
len: 16
d_gene: TRBD2

CDR3nt: TGCGCCAGCAGCTTGGGGGACAGGGGGGCAAACTACGAGCAGTACTTC
CDR3aa: CASSLGDRGANYEQYF
abundance: few
j_gene: TRBJ2-7
v_gene: TRBV5-1
len: 16
d_gene: TRBD1

CDR3nt: TGTGCCAGCGCGTCCGGAGATACGCAGTATTTT
CDR3aa: CASASGDTQYF
abundance: .
j_gene: TRBJ2-3
v_gene: TRBV6-5
len: 11
d_gene: .

CDR3nt: TGTGCCAGCTCGGCAGGGGCCCCATCCTCGAACACCGGGGAGCTGTTTTTT
CDR3aa: CASSAGAPSSNTGELFF
abundance: .
j_gene: TRBJ2-2
v_gene: TRBV7-9
len: 17
d_gene: .

CDR3nt: TGTGCCAGCAGTCCGCGGCGGGGGGTGAACACCGGGGAGCTGTTTTTT
CDR3aa: CASSPRRGVNTGELFF
abundance: .
j_gene: TRBJ2-2
v_gene: TRBV6-5
len: 16
d_gene: TRBD2

CDR3nt: TGTGCCATCAGTGCAGGGCTAACGGAAAAAACCTACGGGCAGTACTTC
CDR3aa: CAISAGLTEKTYGQYF
abundance: .
j_gene: TRBJ2-7
v_gene: TRBV10-3
len: 16
d_gene: .

CDR3nt: TGTGCCAGCAGCCTGGGGACTAGCGGACAAAAACCCTACAATGAGCAGTTCTTC
CDR3aa: CASSLGTSGQKPYNEQFF
abundance: few
j_gene: TRBJ2-1
v_gene: TRBV7-6
len: 18
d_gene: TRBD2

CDR3nt: TGTGCCACCAGCAGAGATATGGCAGAGGCGCAGTATTTT
CDR3aa: CATSRDMAEAQYF
abundance: few
j_gene: TRBJ2-3
v_gene: TRBV15
len: 13
d_gene: .

CDR3nt: TGCGCCAGCAGATCCGGGGGGGGATACAATGAGCAGTTCTTC
CDR3aa: CASRSGGGYNEQFF
abundance: .
j_gene: TRBJ2-1
v_gene: TRBV5-1
len: 14
d_gene: TRBD2

CDR3nt: TGTGCCAGCAGTTCCTCCAGTTGGGAGAACAATGAGCAGTTCTTC
CDR3aa: CASSSSSWENNEQFF
abundance: .
j_gene: TRBJ2-1
v_gene: TRBV27
len: 15
d_gene: .

CDR3nt: TGCAGTGCGCCGGGTAGCGGGAGGGCCCCCGAGCAGTACTTC
CDR3aa: CSAPGSGRAPEQYF
abundance: few
j_gene: TRBJ2-7
v_gene: TRBV20-1
len: 14
d_gene: TRBD2

CDR3nt: TGCAGCGTGACTAGCGGGAGAGCCCTAGAGACCCAGTACTTC
CDR3aa: CSVTSGRALETQYF
abundance: .
j_gene: TRBJ2-5
v_gene: TRBV29-1
len: 14
d_gene: TRBD2

CDR3nt: TGTGCCAGCAGTTTACAAGCGGGAGACAACGAGCAGTACTTC
CDR3aa: CASSLQAGDNEQYF
abundance: .
j_gene: TRBJ2-7
v_gene: TRBV27
len: 14
d_gene: TRBD2

CDR3nt: TGCAGCGTTGAGGGCCCCGCTAGCGGGAGCTACAATGAGCAGTTCTTC
CDR3aa: CSVEGPASGSYNEQFF
abundance: few
j_gene: TRBJ2-1
v_gene: TRBV29-1
len: 16
d_gene: TRBD2

CDR3nt: TGTGCCAGCAGCCCACTAGACGCGGTTTCTAGCTTCGGGGAGACCCAGTACTTC
CDR3aa: CASSPLDAVSSFGETQYF
abundance: .
j_gene: TRBJ2-5
v_gene: TRBV11-2
len: 18
d_gene: .

CDR3nt: TGTGCCACCAGCAGAGCCGGGCCCTACGAGCAGTACTTC
CDR3aa: CATSRAGPYEQYF
abundance: .
j_gene: TRBJ2-7
v_gene: TRBV15
len: 13
d_gene: .

CDR3nt: TGTGCCAGCAGTCCGAGCTCCTACGAGCGGTACTTC
CDR3aa: CASSPSSYERYF
abundance: .
j_gene: TRBJ2-7
v_gene: TRBV27
len: 12
d_gene: .

CDR3nt: TGTGCCAGCAGTTTATCCGGACAGCCTTTTAACGAGCAGTACTTC
CDR3aa: CASSLSGQPFNEQYF
abundance: .
j_gene: TRBJ2-7
v_gene: TRBV27
len: 15
d_gene: .

CDR3nt: TGTGCCAGTAAGGAGGCAGATACGCAGTATTTT
CDR3aa: CASKEADTQYF
abundance: .
j_gene: TRBJ2-3
v_gene: TRBV2
len: 11
d_gene: .

CDR3nt: TGTGCCAGCAGCTGGGGGAGCTCCTACAATGAGCAGTTCTTC
CDR3aa: CASSWGSSYNEQFF
abundance: .
j_gene: TRBJ2-1
v_gene: TRBV7-9
len: 14
d_gene: .

CDR3nt: TGTGCCAGCAGCTTAGCCCCGGGACTAGCGGGAGGAGGGGAGTTCTTC
CDR3aa: CASSLAPGLAGGGEFF
abundance: .
j_gene: TRBJ2-1
v_gene: TRBV7-3
len: 16
d_gene: TRBD2